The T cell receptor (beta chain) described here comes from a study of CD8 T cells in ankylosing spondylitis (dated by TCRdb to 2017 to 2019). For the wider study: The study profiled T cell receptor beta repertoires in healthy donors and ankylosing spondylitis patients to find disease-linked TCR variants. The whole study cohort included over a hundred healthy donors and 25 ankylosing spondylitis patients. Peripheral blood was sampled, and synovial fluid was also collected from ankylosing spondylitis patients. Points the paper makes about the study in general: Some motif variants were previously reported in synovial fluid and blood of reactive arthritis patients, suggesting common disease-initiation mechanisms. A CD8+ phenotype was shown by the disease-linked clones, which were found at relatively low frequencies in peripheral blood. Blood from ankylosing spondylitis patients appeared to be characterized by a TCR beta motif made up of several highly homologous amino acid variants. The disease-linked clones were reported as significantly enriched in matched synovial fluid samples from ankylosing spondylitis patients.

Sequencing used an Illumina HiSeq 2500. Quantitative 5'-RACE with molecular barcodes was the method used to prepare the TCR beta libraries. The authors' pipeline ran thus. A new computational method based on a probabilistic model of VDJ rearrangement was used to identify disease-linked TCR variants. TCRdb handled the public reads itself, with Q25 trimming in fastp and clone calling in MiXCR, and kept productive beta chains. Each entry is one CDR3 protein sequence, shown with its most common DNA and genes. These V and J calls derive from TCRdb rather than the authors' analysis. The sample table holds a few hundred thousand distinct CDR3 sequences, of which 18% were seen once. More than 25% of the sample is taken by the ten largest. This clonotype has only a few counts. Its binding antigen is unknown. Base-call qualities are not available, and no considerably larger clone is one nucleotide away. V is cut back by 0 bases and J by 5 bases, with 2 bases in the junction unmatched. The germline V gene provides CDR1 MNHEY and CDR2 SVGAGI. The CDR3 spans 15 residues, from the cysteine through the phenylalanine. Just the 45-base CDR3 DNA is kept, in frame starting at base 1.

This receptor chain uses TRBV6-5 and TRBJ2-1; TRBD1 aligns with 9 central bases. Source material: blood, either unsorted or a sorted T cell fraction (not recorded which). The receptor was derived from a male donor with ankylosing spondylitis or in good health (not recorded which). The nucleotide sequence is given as TGTGCCAGCAGTTACTCGGGACAGGGAGACAATGAGCAGTTCTTC. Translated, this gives CASSYSGQGDNEQFF.